These 26 T cell receptor beta chains originate from one sample sequenced in a study of T cell responses to AZD1222 COVID-19 vaccine. Produced via immunoSEQ multiplex PCR; TCRdb's table is partial and in-frame only. Of just under 85,000 clones listed, roughly nine tenths are singletons. Sequences were derived from peripheral blood, sampled on day 0 of AZD1222 vaccination. The receptors shown here come from an adult in good health.

The genes are TRBV28 and TRBJ1-2, with D possibly matching TRBD1 (5 bases). CDR3 length equals 13 residues. Germline CDR1 is MDHEN and CDR2 is SYDVKM. V was clipped by 3 bases and J by 8 bases, with 13 bases between them. Written as DNA, the CDR3 is TGTGCCAGCAGTTTGCAGGGACTGCAAGGCTACACCTTC. Encoded protein: CASSLQGLQGYTF.

This chain connects TRBV4-2 to TRBJ2-7; TRBD2 aligns across 7 bases. This CDR3 spans 17 amino acids. From germline, CDR1 is LGHNA and CDR2 YNFKEQ. With V trimmed by 0 bases and J by 0 bases, 8 bases remained unmatched. The CDR3 reads CASSQDTTRGSSYEQYF. CDR3 nucleotides: TGTGCCAGCAGCCAAGATACTACGCGGGGGAGCTCCTACGAGCAGTACTTC.

Comment on this clone: The junction does not match germline at one end; this may be a read error. This chain connects TRBV7-7 to TRBJ1-3; possible D gene TRBD1, 5 bases. The CDR3 consists of 16 residues. CDR1 is SSHAT, CDR2 FNYEAQ, per germline (reference sequence). The CDR3 spells CASSLKGPPLGNTIYF. In DNA, the CDR3 is TGTGCTAGCAGCTTAAAGGGGCCTCCTTTGGGAAACACCATATATTTT.

The V gene is TRBV3-1 (or the pseudogene TRBV3-2), the J gene TRBJ1-2; D might be TRBD1 (5 bases). The V gene's germline CDR1 is LGHDT and CDR2 YNNKEL (reference sequence). The CDR3 has 15 amino acids. V was clipped by 4 bases and J by 8 bases, with 20 bases between them. CDR3 in DNA: TGTGCCAGCAGCCGACCTAGTCAGGGTGTGGAAGGCTACACCTTC. Translation: CASSRPSQGVEGYTF.

The rearrangement joins TRBV5-4 to TRBJ2-7, with 10 bases aligning to TRBD1. This CDR3 contains 16 residues. Germline CDR1 is SGHNT and CDR2 is YYREEE (reference sequence). The trim removed 4 bases at V and 5 bases at J, leaving 12 bases unmatched. The CDR3 nucleotides read TGTGCCAGCAGCCCCATCGGTGGGACAGGGGTGGACGAGCAGTACTTC. This sequence encodes CASSPIGGTGVDEQYF. The whole variable domain, filled in from reference TRBV5-4 and TRBJ2-7, reads ETGVTQSPTHLIKTRGQQVTLRCSSQSGHNTVSWYQQALGQGPQFIFQYYREEENGRGNFPPRFSGLQFPNYSSELNVNALELDDSALYLCASSPIGGTGVDEQYFGPGTRLTVT.

This chain connects TRBV18 to TRBJ1-4, with D perhaps matching TRBD1 (6 bases). With 3 bases removed from V and 0 bases from J, the gap between germline ends came to 17 bases. Germline lookup yields CDR1 KGHSH and CDR2 LQKENI. The CDR3 is 18 residues long. CDR3 DNA: TGTGCCAGCTCACCGACTCGTGGGACAAGGTCAACTAATGAAAAACTGTTTTTT. It specifies CASSPTRGTRSTNEKLFF.

The chain combines TRBV19 with TRBJ1-5; TRBD1 is a possible D gene (5 bases). Deletions cut 3 bases from V and 2 bases from J, with 11 bases between. This CDR3 region has 15 residues. The germline gives CDR1 LNHDA, CDR2 SQIVND (reference sequence). This CDR3 is CASSMDTGGNQPQHF. The CDR3 DNA follows: TGTGCCAGTAGTATGGACACAGGAGGCAATCAGCCCCAGCATTTT.

The V call is TRBV7-2, the J call TRBJ1-2; the match to TRBD1 covers 7 bases. V shed 5 bases and J 7 bases; nucleotides not matched to a gene: 10. The CDR3 loop spans 14 amino acids. Germline CDR1 reads SGHTA; CDR2 reads FQGNSA. The CDR3 DNA sequence: TGTGCCAGCAGCAGCAGGACAGGCGGATCTGGCTACACCTTC. It translates to CASSSRTGGSGYTF. The whole variable domain, filled in from reference TRBV7-2 and TRBJ1-2, reads GAGVSQSPSNKVTEKGKDVELRCDPISGHTALYWYRQSLGQGLEFLIYFQGNSAPDKSGLPSDRFSAERTGGSVSTLTIQRTQQEDSAVYLCASSSRTGGSGYTFGSGTRLTVV.

The chain carries TRBV19 and TRBJ1-5; 10 nucleotides agree with TRBD1. The CDR3 is 17 residues long. V shed 4 bases, J shed 0 bases, and the junction held 6 bases outside the gene matches. The V gene's germline CDR1 is LNHDA and CDR2 SQIVND (reference sequence). In nucleotides, the CDR3 is TGTGCCAGTAGTACCCGACAGGGGGCCGATAGCAATCAGCCCCAGCATTTT. Protein product: CASSTRQGADSNQPQHF.

The V call is TRBV14, the J call TRBJ1-2; D might be TRBD1 (6 bases). The CDR3 runs to 15 residues. Germline CDR1 SGHDN, CDR2 FVKESK. V dropped 4 bases and J dropped 7 bases, with 19 bases sitting between them. The CDR3 sequence is CASSLPGGGQVGYTF. The CDR3 DNA follows: TGTGCCAGCAGCCTCCCCGGTGGGGGGCAGGTTGGCTACACCTTC. The full variable domain, in which reference TRBV14 and TRBJ1-2 provide the parts outside the CDR3, is EAGVTQFPSHSVIEKGQTVTLRCDPISGHDNLYWYRRVMGKEIKFLLHFVKESKQDESGMPNNRFLAERTGGTYSTLKVQPAELEDSGVYFCASSLPGGGQVGYTFGSGTRLTVV.

The chain uses TRBV19 and TRBJ1-5; D gene unclear. Germline lookup yields CDR1 LNHDA and CDR2 SQIVND (reference sequence). CDR3 length equals 15 residues. V dropped 8 bases and J dropped 0 bases, with 14 bases sitting between them. The CDR3 loop is CASDSLGYSNQPQHF. CDR3 nucleotides: TGTGCCAGTGATTCTCTTGGCTATAGCAATCAGCCCCAGCATTTT.

V gene TRBV28 combines with J gene TRBJ2-2, with D perhaps matching TRBD1 (6 bases). Trimming pared 8 bases from V and 1 base from J, leaving 8 bases between. This CDR3 region has 13 residues. Per the germline V gene, CDR1 is MDHEN and CDR2 is SYDVKM. This CDR3 reads CASLGQNTGELFF. DNA of the CDR3: TGTGCCAGCTTGGGACAGAACACCGGGGAGCTGTTTTTT.

The V call is TRBV28, the J call TRBJ1-5; 8 bases align to TRBD1. The CDR3 runs 15 residues. V trimming: 3 bases; J trimming: 2 bases; junction bases outside the gene matches: 3. Germline V lookup: CDR1 MDHEN, CDR2 SYDVKM. CDR3 sequence (DNA): TGTGCCAGCAGTTTGACACAGGGGGGCAATCAGCCCCAGCATTTT. As protein: CASSLTQGGNQPQHF.

V and J are TRBV27 and TRBJ2-3; D is perhaps TRBD2 (6 bases). This CDR3 comprises 12 residues. Germline lookup yields CDR1 MNHEY and CDR2 SMNVEV (reference sequence). The V and J ends lost 3 bases and 7 bases respectively, with 8 bases between them. CDR3 protein: CASSLGGYTQYF. For the CDR3, the DNA is TGTGCCAGCAGTTTGGGAGGATATACGCAGTATTTT.

The V and J genes are TRBV7-9 and TRBJ1-6, with TRBD1 identical over 8 bases. The V and J ends lost 10 bases and 6 bases, in that order; junction bases with no gene match: 8. This CDR3 comprises 14 residues. Germline values: CDR1 SEHNR, CDR2 FQNEAQ (reference sequence). CDR3 in amino acids: CATQGQDLNSPLHF. CDR3 DNA sequence: TGTGCCACTCAGGGACAGGACCTTAATTCACCCCTCCACTTT.

This chain joins TRBV15 and TRBJ1-2; tentative D call: TRBD1 (5 bases). Germline V CDR1 and CDR2: LNHNV, YYDKDF (reference sequence). The V end lost 5 bases, the J end lost 5 bases, and 18 bases lay between the germline ends. CDR3 size: 15 residues. The DNA for the CDR3 is TGTGCCACCAGCTCTCGGGCAGGGATGGGATATGGCTACACCTTC. Residues: CATSSRAGMGYGYTF.

The rearrangement joins TRBV28 to TRBJ2-1; TRBD1 is a possible D gene (7 bases). In germline, CDR1 is MDHEN, CDR2 SYDVKM. This CDR3 comprises 13 residues. The germline V and J ends were trimmed by 6 bases and 14 bases, with 20 bases remaining between them. CDR3 DNA: TGTGCCAGCAGAGGCCAGGGGGGCCAGTTGGAGTTCTTC. Translated, it gives CASRGQGGQLEFF.

The rearrangement uses TRBV11-3 and TRBJ2-1, with 8 bases identical to TRBD1. The germline V gene encodes CDR1 SGHNT and CDR2 YENEEA. This CDR3 region has 15 residues. V dropped 4 bases and J dropped 4; count of bases not matched to a gene: 6. CDR3 in amino acids: CASSSRTGNYNEQFF. The CDR3 nucleotides read TGTGCCAGCAGCTCCAGGACAGGGAATTACAATGAGCAGTTCTTC.

The rearrangement joins TRBV3-1 (or the pseudogene TRBV3-2) to TRBJ2-3, with 8 positions matching TRBD2. This CDR3 is 16 amino acids long. From germline, CDR1 is LGHDT and CDR2 YNNKEL (reference sequence). J gave up 5 bases and V 1 base, and 8 bases lay outside the gene matches. The CDR3 DNA follows: TGTGCCAGCAGCCAAGGGACCCAGCGGGGGTTAGATACGCAGTATTTT. Amino acid sequence: CASSQGTQRGLDTQYF.

This chain joins TRBV19 and TRBJ1-6; no firm D call. The V end was cut by 4 bases, the J end by 5 bases, with 15 bases between. Germline assignment: CDR1 LNHDA and CDR2 SQIVND (reference sequence). This CDR3 has 16 residues. CDR3: CASSTLALVNNSPLHF. The CDR3 DNA reads TGTGCCAGTAGTACCCTGGCTCTCGTCAATAATTCACCCCTCCACTTT.

The rearrangement links TRBV6-5 to TRBJ2-5; 9 bases fit TRBD2. The V gene's germline CDR1 is MNHEY and CDR2 SVGAGI. The CDR3 has 15 amino acids. Germline trimming cut 7 bases from V and 1 base from J; bases unmatched to any gene: 7. The CDR3 reads CASTVAGGPQETQYF. CDR3 in DNA: TGTGCCAGCACGGTGGCGGGAGGGCCCCAAGAGACCCAGTACTTC.

J is TRBJ1-1 and V is TRBV7-9; D is uncertain. V lost 7 bases, J lost 6 bases, and 12 bases lay in between. Germline V gives CDR1 SEHNR, CDR2 FQNEAQ (reference sequence). The CDR3 spans 12 residues. CDR3 amino acids: CASTSAAPEAFF. The CDR3 coding sequence is TGTGCCAGCACCTCCGCTGCACCTGAAGCTTTCTTT.

The chain recombines TRBV28 with TRBJ2-3; tentative D call: TRBD2 (5 bases). V dropped 2 bases and J dropped 4 bases, with 16 bases sitting between them. CDR1 MDHEN and CDR2 SYDVKM come from the germline V gene. The CDR3 totals 16 residues. CDR3 DNA sequence: TGTGCCAGCAGTTTAGGTGGTCGACTACGTGCAGATACGCAGTATTTT. Translating it yields CASSLGGRLRADTQYF.

The chain links TRBV11-2 to TRBJ1-1; 7 positions match TRBD1. V shed 3 bases and J 0 bases; nucleotides not matched to a gene: 7. Germline V gene lookup returns CDR1 SGHAT and CDR2 FQNNGV. CDR3 size: 16 residues. CDR3 protein: CASSFGTEPLNTEAFF. In DNA form, the CDR3 reads TGTGCCAGCAGCTTCGGGACAGAACCGTTGAACACTGAAGCTTTCTTT.

The V and J genes are TRBV18 and TRBJ1-1; no clear D. Trimming shortened V by 6 bases and J by 1 base, and 9 bases separated the two germline ends. CDR3 length: 13 residues. The germline gives CDR1 KGHSH, CDR2 LQKENI. DNA for the CDR3: TGTGCCAGCTCCACCTCAGGGAACACTGAAGCTTTCTTT. As protein: CASSTSGNTEAFF. Combining the CDR3 with reference TRBV18 and TRBJ1-1 gives the whole variable domain NAGVMQNPRHLVRRRGQEARLRCSPMKGHSHVYWYRQLPEEGLKFMVYLQKENIIDESGMPKERFSAEFPKEGPSILRIQQVVRGDSAAYFCASSTSGNTEAFFGQGTRLTVV.

The V gene is TRBV19, the J gene TRBJ1-2, with D possibly being TRBD1 (5 bases). This CDR3 has 14 residues. V shed 4 bases and J shed 7 bases, with 16 bases lying between them. The germline CDR1 and CDR2 sequences are LNHDA and SQIVND (reference sequence). The CDR3 loop reads CASSTGQAAGGYTF. The CDR3 DNA sequence: TGTGCCAGTAGTACAGGGCAGGCCGCCGGTGGCTACACCTTC.